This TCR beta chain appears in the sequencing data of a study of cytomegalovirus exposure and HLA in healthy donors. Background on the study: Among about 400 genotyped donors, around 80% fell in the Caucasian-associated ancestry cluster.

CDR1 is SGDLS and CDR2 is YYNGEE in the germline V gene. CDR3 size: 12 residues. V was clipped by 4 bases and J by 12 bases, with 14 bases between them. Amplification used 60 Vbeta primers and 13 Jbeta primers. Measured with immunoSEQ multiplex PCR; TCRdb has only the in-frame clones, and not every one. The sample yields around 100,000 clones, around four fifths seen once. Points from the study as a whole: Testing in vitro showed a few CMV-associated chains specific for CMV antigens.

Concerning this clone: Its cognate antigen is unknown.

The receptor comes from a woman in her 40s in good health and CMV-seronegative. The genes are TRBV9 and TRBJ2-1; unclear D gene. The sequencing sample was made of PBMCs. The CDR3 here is CASSPSGRVQFF. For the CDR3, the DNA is TGTGCCAGCAGCCCCTCCGGTCGAGTGCAGTTCTTC.